The present T cell receptor (beta chain) was sequenced within a study of T cells in Graves' hyperthyroidism and ophthalmopathy. Whole-study context: Blood from the periphery was taken at initial diagnosis, before any treatment. General study findings and limits: Most clonotypes expanded in the thyroid (above 0.001) were also present in blood.

This clonotype has at least ten counts. The antigen remains unidentified. Graves' hyperthyroidism was deemed stable absent ophthalmopathy progression within 18 months. The source of the PBMCs was more than 9.5 ml of fresh peripheral blood. Researchers took RNA transcripts and amplified the TCR beta CDR3 regions from them. Researchers ran a first-round RT-PCR on the TCR CDR3 using the HTBI primer set. From the multiplex PCR reads, TCRdb called clonotypes with MiXCR, one entry per CDR3 protein. The sample includes over 150,000 distinct CDR3 sequences, around a sixth of them seen just once. J was trimmed by 3 bases and V by 6 bases; bases with no gene match: 12. CDR1 SQVTM and CDR2 ANQGSEA come from the germline V gene. This CDR3 comprises 15 residues.

The rearrangement uses TRBV29-1 and TRBJ2-3; 7 bases agree with TRBD2. Sequenced: blood. The sequence was obtained from a woman between 45 and 60 years old with Graves' hyperthyroidism. The CDR3 nucleotides are TGCAGCGTCCAACCCGTGGGGGGAGGGACAGATACGCAGTATTTT. This codes for CSVQPVGGGTDTQYF.